The sequence of this TCR beta chain was determined in a study of T cells after yellow fever vaccination. The CDR3 loop spans 14 amino acids. Germline V gives CDR1 DFQATT, CDR2 SNEGSKA (reference sequence). The germline V and J ends were trimmed by 6 bases and 1 base, with 15 bases remaining between them. General study findings and limits: Weaker overall was a secondary response that nonetheless peaked faster, on day 5 versus 15. A large majority of primary-vaccination clones showed up again after the booster (96% CD4, 75% to 90% CD8). Within FACS-sorted repertoires, abundant clonotypes contaminating from the bulk population could be present.

Universal primer sites and UMIs were introduced during 5'RACE template-switching synthesis of TCR cDNA. MiXCR, applied by TCRdb to the 5' RACE reads, yields one record per CDR3 protein. This sample has 40,000 to 50,000 distinct CDR3 sequences, with around 6.4% found just once. This clonotype has at least ten counts. This rearrangement joins TRBV20-1 to TRBJ1-1; possible D gene TRBD1, 6 bases. The source material was PBMCs, either bulk or a sorted T-cell subset (CD4+, CD8+, memory, or dextramer-sorted; not recorded which), sampled 45 days after the yellow fever booster vaccination. The sequence was obtained from a man aged 30-40 years who received the YFV17D yellow fever vaccine. In DNA, the CDR3 is TGCAGTGCCCAAGGGGGGGGTGGGAACACTGAAGCTTTCTTT. This codes for CSAQGGGGNTEAFF.